This entry lists 15 T cell receptor beta chains sequenced from one sample in a study of shared clonotypes between healthy human individuals. Sequenced by immunoSEQ multiplex PCR; TCRdb stores in-frame clones only, minus some. This table has more than 200,000 clones, over 60% appearing once. The sequenced sample was memory CD4+ T cells sorted from blood. As for subset: CD45RA-negative fraction. Receptor source: a young man in good health.

The CDR3 is CASSPSNEQFF. The CDR3 DNA reads TGTGCCAGCTCACCCAGCAATGAGCAGTTCTTC. The chain uses TRBV18 and TRBJ2-1; D uncertain. Germline assignment: CDR1 KGHSH and CDR2 LQKENI. The CDR3 loop spans 11 amino acids. Trimming left V 3 bases short and J 6 bases short, with 3 bases between.

Only one count was recorded for this clone. The chain joins TRBV5-5 to TRBJ2-7; TRBD1 matches at 12 bases. The V gene end was trimmed by 6 bases and the J gene end by 0 bases; junction bases not matched to a gene: 7. From germline, CDR1 is SGHKS and CDR2 YYEKEE (reference sequence). The CDR3 is made up of 16 amino acids. DNA for the CDR3: TGTGCCAGCACCTCTGGGACAGGGGGCTTCTCCTACGAGCAGTACTTC. Its translation is CASTSGTGGFSYEQYF.

This clone was detected ten times or more. The rearrangement uses TRBV2 and TRBJ2-1; TRBD2 aligns across 10 bases. The junction had 3 bases not matched to a gene; V was cut back by 4 bases and J by 9 bases. Germline V lookup: CDR1 SNHLY, CDR2 FYNNEI. The CDR3 covers 13 residues. CDR3 sequence reads: CASSASGRAEQFF. The CDR3 DNA follows: TGTGCCAGCAGTGCAAGCGGGAGGGCTGAGCAGTTCTTC.

The chain links TRBV6-4 to TRBJ2-1; TRBD2 might be the D (5 bases). Trimming took 2 bases from V and 3 from J, leaving 5 bases between them. CDR3 length: 13 residues. CDR1 and CDR2 (germline): MRHNA, SNTAGT. DNA of the CDR3: TGTGCCAGCAGTGACGGGAGCTACAATGAGCAGTTCTTC. This gives the protein CASSDGSYNEQFF.

This clone showed up just once. The chain is built from TRBV18 and TRBJ2-1; the D gene could be TRBD1 or TRBD2 (5 bases each). V was pared by 0 bases and J by 5 bases, with 8 bases between. CDR1 and CDR2 (germline): KGHSH, LQKENI. The CDR3 is 14 residues long. The CDR3 here is CASSPPGPHNEQFF. The CDR3 region has the DNA TGTGCCAGCTCACCACCGGGACCCCACAATGAGCAGTTCTTC. Looking up the rest from reference TRBV18 and TRBJ2-1 gives the full variable domain: NAGVMQNPRHLVRRRGQEARLRCSPMKGHSHVYWYRQLPEEGLKFMVYLQKENIIDESGMPKERFSAEFPKEGPSILRIQQVVRGDSAAYFCASSPPGPHNEQFFGPGTRLTVL.

The gene calls are TRBV28 and TRBJ1-2; 9 nucleotides match TRBD1. There are 15 residues in the CDR3. The J segment lost 2 bases and the V segment lost 1 base, leaving 2 bases of the junction unmatched. The germline V gene encodes CDR1 MDHEN and CDR2 SYDVKM. CDR3 coding DNA: TGTGCCAGCAGTTTATTCGGACAGGGGAACTATGGCTACACCTTC. Encoded protein: CASSLFGQGNYGYTF.

The rearrangement links TRBV7-9 to TRBJ2-3, with 11 bases aligning to TRBD2. The CDR3 length is 17 residues. Germline trimming cut 6 bases from V and 0 bases from J; bases unmatched to any gene: 8. Germline V gene data show CDR1 as SEHNR and CDR2 as FQNEAQ (reference sequence). CDR3 sequence (DNA): TGTGCCAGCAGGACTAGCGGGGACATACGGAGCACAGATACGCAGTATTTT. Translated: CASRTSGDIRSTDTQYF.

CDR3 region: CASSLDPGSNTGELFF. The CDR3 coding sequence is TGTGCCAGCAGCTTAGATCCGGGATCGAACACCGGGGAGCTGTTTTTT. The J gene is TRBJ2-2, the V gene TRBV7-2; D is perhaps TRBD2 (5 bases). The CDR3 is made up of 16 amino acids. Trimming took off 1 base at V and 0 bases at J, with 9 bases between the two ends. Looked up from germline, CDR1 is SGHTA and CDR2 is FQGNSA. Looking up the rest from reference TRBV7-2 and TRBJ2-2 gives the full variable domain: GAGVSQSPSNKVTEKGKDVELRCDPISGHTALYWYRQSLGQGLEFLIYFQGNSAPDKSGLPSDRFSAERTGGSVSTLTIQRTQQEDSAVYLCASSLDPGSNTGELFFGEGSRLTVL.

The gene calls are TRBV25-1 and TRBJ2-1, with a tentative D call TRBD1 (5 bases). Trimming stripped 4 bases from V and 5 bases from J, with 12 bases between. This CDR3 spans 14 amino acids. The germline gives CDR1 MGHDK, CDR2 SYGVNS. CDR3 loop: CASSVPQGDNEQFF. The DNA for the CDR3 is TGTGCCAGCAGTGTCCCCCAAGGGGACAATGAGCAGTTCTTC.

The chain employs TRBV6-5 and TRBJ2-7; maybe TRBD2 (7 bases). The CDR3 is 14 amino acids. Germline V gene data show CDR1 as MNHEY and CDR2 as SVGAGI. The V gene lost 7 bases and the J gene lost 0 bases, with 13 bases spanning the gap. As DNA, the CDR3 is TGTGCCAGCAAGCGGGACACCATCTCCTACGAGCAGTACTTC. This sequence encodes CASKRDTISYEQYF.

In this sample, this clone turned up once. This chain connects TRBV7-3 to TRBJ1-5, with 7 bases fitting TRBD1. The CDR3 sequence is 16 residues long. V shed 5 bases and J 7 bases; nucleotides not matched to a gene: 14. In germline, CDR1 is SGHTA, CDR2 FQGTGA. This CDR3 reads CASSRGTVSSWQPQHF. The CDR3 DNA is TGTGCCAGCAGCCGCGGGACAGTATCATCATGGCAGCCCCAGCATTTT. The variable domain in full, completed from reference TRBV7-3 and TRBJ1-5, reads GAGVSQTPSNKVTEKGKYVELRCDPISGHTALYWYRQSLGQGPEFLIYFQGTGAADDSGLPNDRFFAVRPEGSVSTLKIQRTERGDSAVYLCASSRGTVSSWQPQHFGDGTRLSIL.

In its sample, this clone was seen a few times. V and J are TRBV19 and TRBJ1-3; 7 bases are a match to TRBD1. Germline V gene data show CDR1 as LNHDA and CDR2 as SQIVND (reference sequence). This CDR3 has 15 amino acids. The V and J ends lost 5 bases and 5 bases, in that order; junction bases with no gene match: 9. In nucleotides, the CDR3 is TGTGCCAGTAGTGTTCGACAGGGCAAGAGAAACACCATATATTTT. This encodes CASSVRQGKRNTIYF.

The chain employs TRBV2 and TRBJ2-7, with 11 bases matching TRBD2. The V segment lost 7 bases and the J segment 2 bases; nucleotides outside the gene matches: 7. Per germline, CDR1 SNHLY and CDR2 FYNNEI. The CDR3 has 15 amino acids. This chain's CDR3 is CASKFGTSGTYEQYF. The CDR3 DNA follows: TGTGCCAGCAAATTCGGGACTAGCGGTACCTACGAGCAGTACTTC.

The chain combines TRBV18 with TRBJ2-5, with D perhaps TRBD1 (6 bases). CDR1 and CDR2 (germline): KGHSH, LQKENI. The CDR3 totals 14 residues. Trimming stripped 0 bases from V and 10 bases from J, with 15 bases between. The CDR3, as DNA: TGTGCCAGCTCACCACCTACAGGGAATCGGCACCAGTACTTC. The encoded protein is CASSPPTGNRHQYF.

About this clone itself: A much larger clone lies one base from this, so it may be a read error. The CDR3 DNA follows: TGCGCCAGCAGCTTGGCCAACACAGATACGCAGTATTTT. Protein: CASSLANTDTQYF. The chain employs TRBV5-1 and TRBJ2-3; D gene ambiguous. The germline CDR1 and CDR2 sequences are SGHRS and YFSETQ. V was trimmed by 0 bases and J by 2 bases, leaving 4 bases between them. The CDR3 is made up of 13 amino acids.